This T cell receptor beta chain is drawn from a study of blood T cell repertoires in COVID-19. About the study: Specimens from acute and convalescent COVID-19 originated in the United States, Italy and Spain. The analysed material was cDNA or gDNA that came from T cells, B-cell-depleted T cells, or PBMCs.

Germline values: CDR1 SGHRS, CDR2 YFSETQ. This CDR3 contains 13 residues. V lost 0 bases, J lost 0 bases, and 4 bases lay in between. How the authors handled the data: Reference gene primer amplification gave nucleated cell count estimates. Only in-frame clones appear in the TCRdb table, and some are missing; sequencing was by immunoSEQ multiplex PCR. For V, J and clone size, that table is used; D and trimming come from the DNA. The table has 35,000 to 45,000 clones, approximately 78% seen once. The receptor's source is a human donor in a cohort sampled during active or convalescent COVID-19. The donor label of this sample is uncertain. The sample was peripheral blood. The genes are TRBV5-1 and TRBJ2-7; no clear D. In DNA form, the CDR3 reads TGCGCCAGCAGCTTGGGCAGCTCCTACGAGCAGTACTTC. This codes for CASSLGSSYEQYF.